This T cell receptor beta chain stems from a study of read filtering for tumor transcriptome and immune sequencing. Overall study: R-ISS stage counts were 8 for I, about 15 for II, six or seven for III. Whole-transcriptome libraries were prepared after DNase treatment. Broader study findings: Roughly four fifths of IR-seq clonotypes had one read, totaling about 3.5% of reads; RNA-seq: about 74% and 41%. Compared with RNA-seq, IR-seq gave much higher clonotype depth and reliability.

Note on this clonotype: Its antigen is as yet unknown. A far larger clone is a single base away, which makes a read error likely.

The library was built from about 370 ng RNA with molecular barcoded adaptors for alpha/delta and beta/gamma chains. Each CDR3 protein gets one entry after TCRdb re-called the reads with MiXCR. The sample lists 100,000 to 150,000 distinct CDR3 sequences; over 10% were seen once. The V end lost 2 bases, the J end lost 2 bases, and 7 bases lay between the germline ends. CDR1 MNHNY and CDR2 SVGAGI come from the germline V gene (reference sequence). The CDR3 is 13 amino acids. What was sequenced was a population of CD138-negative cells sorted from bone marrow. The chain is built from TRBV6-6 and TRBJ2-7; D ambiguous. The source is a donor aged 40 or over with multiple myeloma. The chain's CDR3 is CASSYATAYEQYF. The CDR3 region has the DNA TGTGCCAGCAGTTACGCAACGGCCTACGAGCAGTACTTC.